This entry lists 21 T cell receptor beta chains sequenced from one sample in a study of PD-1 blockade in classical Hodgkin lymphoma. Described time point: cycle 4 day 1 (C4D1), after 5 to 7 weeks of nivolumab. Relapses following autologous stem cell transplantation were seen in all patients, with brentuximab vedotin exposure varying. With magnetic negative selection, CD4+ T cells were purified from PBMCs that had been thawed. Repertoires were generated with immunoSEQ multiplex PCR, while TCRdb's copy carries only in-frame clones and drops some. The sample lists about 15,000 clones; approximately 84% were seen once. This specimen was CD4+ T cells from blood, taken before the fourth cycle of nivolumab. The source of these receptors is a human donor with classical Hodgkin lymphoma.

The chain joins TRBV10-3 to TRBJ2-3; D is unresolved. Germline V gives CDR1 ENHRY, CDR2 SYGVKD. The CDR3 runs 12 residues. The V gene lost 0 bases and the J gene lost 6 bases, with 4 bases spanning the gap. DNA of the CDR3: TGTGCCATCAGTGAGTCAGGGGATACGCAGTATTTT. Translation: CAISESGDTQYF.

The V and J genes are TRBV10-3 and TRBJ2-1; unclear D gene. Trimming left V 3 bases short and J 7 bases short, with 10 bases between. Germline CDR1 reads ENHRY; CDR2 reads SYGVKD. The CDR3 is made up of 13 amino acids. DNA of the CDR3: TGTGCCATCAGTGACGGGTTGGGGAATGAGCAGTTCTTC. It translates to CAISDGLGNEQFF.

This clone was seen a single time. V usage is TRBV10-3 and J usage is TRBJ1-5; no clear D. The V gene lost 6 bases and the J gene lost 5 bases, with 11 bases spanning the gap. This CDR3 spans 13 amino acids. Germline V gene data show CDR1 as ENHRY and CDR2 as SYGVKD. CDR3 DNA sequence: TGTGCCATCAGGGCGGCTGCTGATCAGCCCCAGCATTTT. This codes for CAIRAAADQPQHF.

The V gene is TRBV15, the J gene TRBJ1-4; the D gene is possibly TRBD1 (6 bases). CDR1 and CDR2 from the germline V gene are LNHNV and YYDKDF (reference sequence). The V gene lost 0 bases and the J gene lost 8 bases, with 13 bases spanning the gap. The CDR3 has 15 amino acids. The CDR3 DNA sequence: TGTGCCACCAGCAGAGATGACAGGTCTTGGGAAAAACTGTTTTTT. It is translated as CATSRDDRSWEKLFF. Filled out from reference TRBV15 and TRBJ1-4, the complete variable domain reads DAMVIQNPRYQVTQFGKPVTLSCSQTLNHNVMYWYQQKSSQAPKLLFHYYDKDFNNEADTPDNFQSRRPNTSFCFLDIRSPGLGDTAMYLCATSRDDRSWEKLFFGSGTQLSVL.

The rearrangement joins TRBV2 to TRBJ1-1; the D is unclear. There are 14 residues in the CDR3. Germline V gene lookup returns CDR1 SNHLY and CDR2 FYNNEI. The V end lost 7 bases, the J end lost 1 base, and 13 bases lay between the germline ends. DNA for the CDR3: TGTGCCAGCACCCGAGCCCTTGGGAACACTGAAGCTTTCTTT. Protein: CASTRALGNTEAFF.

This clone was seen a single time. In DNA form, the CDR3 reads TGTGCCAGCTCACCAGGAGGTGGGGGGGGTCAGCCCCAGCATTTT. This gives the protein CASSPGGGGGQPQHF. The gene calls are TRBV18 and TRBJ1-5; the D gene is possibly TRBD1 (5 bases). The CDR3 is 15 residues long. Looked up from germline, CDR1 is KGHSH and CDR2 is LQKENI. V lost 2 bases and J lost 6, with 14 bases in between.

For the CDR3, the DNA is TGCGCCAGCAGCGACGAGCTTACTGAAGCTTTCTTT. This gives the protein CASSDELTEAFF. V and J are TRBV5-1 and TRBJ1-1; D is unclear. Germline CDR1 is SGHRS and CDR2 is YFSETQ. There are 12 residues in the CDR3. Trimming stripped 4 bases from V and 5 bases from J, with 9 bases between.

The chain joins TRBV9 to TRBJ1-1; a weak D match, TRBD1 (6 bases). The CDR3 sequence is 13 residues long. The germline V gene encodes CDR1 SGDLS and CDR2 YYNGEE. V lost 4 bases, J lost 7 bases, and 14 bases lay in between. As DNA, the CDR3 is TGTGCCAGCAGCTCCCACGGGGGCGGTGAAGCTTTCTTT. As protein: CASSSHGGGEAFF. The complete variable domain, with remaining parts taken from reference TRBV9 and TRBJ1-1, reads DSGVTQTPKHLITATGQRVTLRCSPRSGDLSVYWYQQSLDQGLQFLIQYYNGEERAKGNILERFSAQQFPDLHSELNLSSLELGDSALYFCASSSHGGGEAFFGQGTRLTVV.

The chain employs TRBV18 and TRBJ2-5, with 14 bases identical to TRBD2. Trimming removed 3 bases from V and 5 bases from J; junction bases left unmatched: 2. This CDR3 is 15 amino acids long. The V gene's germline CDR1 is KGHSH and CDR2 LQKENI. This chain's CDR3 is CASSPGLAGAETQYF. In nucleotides, the CDR3 is TGTGCCAGCTCACCGGGACTAGCGGGAGCGGAGACCCAGTACTTC.

The chain recombines TRBV7-9 with TRBJ2-3; the match to TRBD2 covers 7 bases. V gave up 5 bases and J gave up 0 bases; unmatched junction bases: 17. The CDR3 covers 19 residues. Germline-derived CDR1 and CDR2 are SEHNR and FQNEAQ (reference sequence). CDR3 in amino acids: CASSLRRSTSSTSTDTQYF. The DNA for the CDR3 is TGTGCCAGCAGCCTAAGGAGATCGACTAGCTCCACTAGCACAGATACGCAGTATTTT.

The chain recombines TRBV5-4 with TRBJ2-5; 10 nucleotides line up with TRBD1. The DNA end lines up better with TRBJ2-7; the J call may be wrong. In germline, CDR1 is SGHNT, CDR2 YYREEE (reference sequence). The CDR3 contains 16 residues. The CDR3 nucleotides are TGTGCCAGCAGCTTGGGGATGGGACAGGGGTTCTACGAGCAGTACTTC. Translated, it gives CASSLGMGQGFYEQYF.

This chain uses TRBV5-1 with TRBJ2-1, with TRBD2 matching 12 bases. The CDR3 contains 17 residues. V dropped 4 bases and J dropped 7; count of bases not matched to a gene: 12. Germline values: CDR1 SGHRS, CDR2 YFSETQ. The CDR3 DNA reads TGCGCCAGCAGCGCGACTAGCGGGAGATTAGTTGTGAATGAGCAGTTCTTC. Translating gives CASSATSGRLVVNEQFF.

The rearrangement links TRBV2 to TRBJ2-7; D not certain. With 7 bases removed from V and 2 bases from J, the gap between germline ends came to 9 bases. This CDR3 is built from 12 residues. Germline CDR1 reads SNHLY; CDR2 reads FYNNEI. The CDR3 protein is CASNLGTYEQYF. DNA of the CDR3: TGTGCCAGCAACCTAGGTACCTACGAGCAGTACTTC.

The genes are TRBV6-5 and TRBJ2-7; 8 bases are shared with TRBD2. This CDR3 has 15 residues. Germline CDR1 is MNHEY and CDR2 is SVGAGI. Trimming removed 6 bases from V and 6 bases from J; junction bases left unmatched: 13. CDR3 bases: TGTGCCAGCAGCTGGGACGGCAGGACTAGCTCCGAGCAGTACTTC. It is translated as CASSWDGRTSSEQYF.

This clone was observed a few times. The genes are TRBV7-8 and TRBJ1-2, with D possibly TRBD1 on 5 matching bases. This CDR3 contains 14 residues. V lost 4 bases and J 4 bases, leaving 13 bases between the germline ends. Germline CDR1 is SGHVS and CDR2 is FQNEAQ. The CDR3 sequence is CASSSSGTVYGYTF. The CDR3 DNA follows: TGTGCCAGCAGCTCCTCCGGGACGGTCTATGGCTACACCTTC.

The CDR3 DNA reads as TGTGCCAGCAGTCCGCGGACAGGTTTGGCCTACAATGAGCAGTTCTTC. It codes for CASSPRTGLAYNEQFF. This rearrangement joins TRBV27 to TRBJ2-1; 7 positions agree with TRBD1. Germline-derived CDR1 and CDR2 are MNHEY and SMNVEV (reference sequence). The V and J ends lost 5 bases and 2 bases, in that order; junction bases with no gene match: 9. This CDR3 has 16 residues.

This clone was counted a single time. The chain carries TRBV6-5 and TRBJ1-2, with TRBD1 matching 7 bases. Germline-derived CDR1 and CDR2 are MNHEY and SVGAGI. The V segment lost 2 bases and the J segment 8 bases; nucleotides outside the gene matches: 5. This CDR3 comprises 13 residues. The CDR3 region has the DNA TGTGCCAGCAGTTACCGGGACAGTCGAGGCTACACCTTC. It encodes CASSYRDSRGYTF.

CDR3 in DNA: TGTGCCAGCACTTCCCGCTGGCTCGAGCAGTACTTC. It encodes CASTSRWLEQYF. This chain links TRBV28 with TRBJ2-7; D unclear. Trimming took off 7 bases at V and 6 bases at J, with 13 bases between the two ends. CDR1 and CDR2 from the germline V gene are MDHEN and SYDVKM. The CDR3 runs 12 residues.

V gene TRBV28 combines with J gene TRBJ1-2; possibly TRBD1 for D (6 bases). The CDR3 is 13 amino acids. Germline lookup yields CDR1 MDHEN and CDR2 SYDVKM. V was trimmed by 2 bases and J by 7 bases, leaving 11 bases between them. The CDR3 loop is CASSLEQGFGYTF. CDR3 DNA sequence: TGTGCCAGCAGTTTAGAGCAGGGGTTTGGCTACACCTTC.

The chain couples TRBV10-1 to TRBJ2-1; D not certain. The germline V gene encodes CDR1 WNHNN and CDR2 SYGVQD (reference sequence). The CDR3 is made up of 15 amino acids. Trimming shortened V by 5 bases and J by 0 bases, and 11 bases separated the two germline ends. DNA for the CDR3: TGCGCCAGCAGTAACGGGCTTACCTCCTACAATGAGCAGTTCTTC. Translation gives CASSNGLTSYNEQFF.

V is TRBV27 and J is TRBJ1-2, with 9 bases aligning to TRBD1. Germline V gene sequence: CDR1 MNHEY, CDR2 SMNVEV (reference sequence). V shed 7 bases and J 7 bases; nucleotides not matched to a gene: 4. The CDR3 runs 12 residues. The CDR3, as DNA: TGTGCCAGCAAGGGACAGGGCTCTGGCTACACCTTC. Translation: CASKGQGSGYTF.